The present T cell receptor beta chain was sequenced within a study of control samples from healthy donors and cancer patients. There are 13 residues in the CDR3. Germline CDR1 SGHNT, CDR2 YENEEA. Trimming removed 4 bases at V and 4 bases at J, with 11 bases between. Sequencing was performed with immunoSEQ multiplex PCR; in TCRdb, only in-frame clones are kept and a portion is missing. The data contain fewer than 200,000 clones, about 94% of them singletons. This chain joins TRBV11-3 and TRBJ2-7, with D perhaps matching TRBD1 (6 bases). This receptor was identified in a woman between 55 and 75 years old in good health. The sample consisted of blood. The CDR3 here is CASSSGTGYEQYF. As DNA, the CDR3 is TGTGCCAGCAGCTCGGGAACAGGGTACGAGCAGTACTTC.